This is a list of T cell receptor beta chains from one sample in a study of CD4+ T cells in melanoma. The method was immunoSEQ multiplex PCR; TCRdb's version includes in-frame clones alone and lacks a portion of them. The repertoire holds nearly 50,000 clones, with 85% to 90% as singletons. The source material was peripheral blood. Receptors originate from a human donor with melanoma. The CDR3 runs from the conserved cysteine through the conserved F or W. The order of the fields is clone size, J gene, V gene, D gene, CDR3 protein, CDR3 DNA. D genes are given only for firm matches. Where a row states a size, it is once, few, many or the class of an expanded clone; other rows omit it.

>-|TRBJ2-7|TRBV5-1|-
CASSLTGRYEQYF
TGCGCCAGCAGCTTAACAGGGCGCTACGAGCAGTACTTC
>-|TRBJ1-1|TRBV9|-
CASSVGGSHNTEAFF
TGTGCCAGCAGCGTAGGAGGCAGTCACAACACTGAAGCTTTCTTT
>-|TRBJ1-2|TRBV7-2|-
CASSPSGTVYGYTF
TGTGCCAGCAGTCCGTCCGGGACTGTATATGGCTACACCTTC
>few|TRBJ2-5|TRBV5-6|-
CASSLPVGVGETQYF
TGTGCCAGCAGCTTGCCGGTGGGGGTTGGAGAGACCCAGTACTTC
>-|TRBJ2-3|TRBV7-2|TRBD2
CASSINSGGAGDTQYF
TGTGCCAGCAGCATTAATAGCGGGGGGGCGGGAGATACGCAGTATTTT
>-|TRBJ2-1|TRBV30|TRBD2
CAWSKGTSGGWNEQFF
TGTGCCTGGAGTAAAGGGACTAGCGGGGGGTGGAATGAGCAGTTCTTC
>-|TRBJ2-3|TRBV7-3|-
CASSLRGSDTQYF
TGTGCCAGCAGCTTAAGAGGATCAGATACGCAGTATTTT
>-|TRBJ2-6|TRBV19|TRBD2
CASSSTSGGHSGANVLTF
TGTGCCAGTAGTAGTACTAGCGGGGGGCACTCTGGGGCCAACGTCCTGACTTTC
>-|TRBJ2-6|TRBV2|-
CASTSDSSGANVLTF
TGTGCCAGCACCTCGGACAGCTCTGGGGCCAACGTCCTGACTTTC
>-|TRBJ2-3|TRBV19|TRBD2
CASTRLAGGTDTQYF
TGTGCCAGTACCCGACTAGCGGGGGGCACAGATACGCAGTATTTT
>-|TRBJ1-2|TRBV6-5|TRBD1
CASGGQGADYGYTF
TGTGCCAGCGGGGGACAGGGGGCTGACTATGGCTACACCTTC
>-|TRBJ2-1|TRBV5-1|-
CASSQRITNEQFF
TGCGCCAGCAGCCAGAGGATTACCAATGAGCAGTTCTTC
>-|TRBJ1-2|TRBV9|-
CASSGWGGARSYGYTF
TGTGCCAGCAGCGGTTGGGGGGGGGCGCGGAGCTATGGCTACACCTTC
>-|TRBJ1-2|TRBV5-4|-
CASSAGWSNYGYTF
TGTGCCAGCAGCGCCGGGTGGAGTAACTATGGCTACACCTTC
>-|TRBJ1-6|TRBV28|-
CASINVGSSYNSPLHF
TGTGCCAGTATTAACGTGGGAAGCTCCTATAATTCACCCCTCCACTTT
>-|TRBJ1-4|TRBV9|-
CASSPKLDSVNEKLFF
TGTGCCAGCAGTCCTAAATTAGACAGCGTTAATGAAAAACTGTTTTTT
>-|TRBJ2-7|TRBV7-3|-
CASSLSGGGPYEQYF
TGTGCCAGCAGCTTATCCGGAGGGGGTCCCTACGAGCAGTACTTC
>-|TRBJ1-5|TRBV12-2|-
CASRLAPGENSNQPQHF
TGTGCAAGTCGCTTAGCCCCCGGAGAGAATAGCAATCAGCCCCAGCATTTT
>once|TRBJ2-2|TRBV29-1|-
CSPSFPGPNTGELFF
TGCAGCCCATCCTTTCCTGGCCCCAACACCGGGGAGCTGTTTTTT
>-|TRBJ2-6|TRBV9|-
CASSVEAGISGANVLTF
TGTGCCAGCAGCGTAGAGGCGGGAATCTCTGGGGCCAACGTCCTGACTTTC
>-|TRBJ2-1|TRBV19|TRBD2
CASSILAGNEQFF
TGTGCCAGTAGTATACTAGCGGGGAATGAGCAGTTCTTC
>-|TRBJ1-3|TRBV15|-
CATSRVTGGNTIYF
TGTGCCACCAGCAGAGTGACGGGGGGAAACACCATATATTTT
>-|TRBJ1-2|TRBV5-4|-
CASSLDRVGYGYTF
TGTGCCAGCAGCTTGGACAGGGTTGGCTATGGCTACACCTTC
>-|TRBJ1-1|TRBV5-1|-
CASSFGTGFEAFF
TGCGCCAGCAGCTTCGGGACGGGCTTTGAAGCTTTCTTT
>-|TRBJ1-1|TRBV7-9|-
CASSPVGSSEAFF
TGTGCCAGCAGCCCAGTGGGGAGTTCTGAAGCTTTCTTT
>-|TRBJ2-1|TRBV5-1|TRBD1
CASRLLRGLIF
TGCGCCAGCCGTCTCCTCAGGGGGCTAATCTTC
>once|TRBJ1-3|TRBV11-1|-
CASSPGRIAAHTIYF
TGTGCCAGCAGCCCCGGACGGATCGCGGCGCACACCATATATTTT
>-|TRBJ1-2|TRBV18|-
CASSPGIAQNYGYTF
TGTGCCAGCTCACCAGGGATTGCCCAAAACTATGGCTACACCTTC
>-|TRBJ2-7|TRBV2|-
CASSEDRENEQYF
TGTGCCAGCAGTGAAGACAGGGAAAACGAGCAGTACTTC
>-|TRBJ2-1|TRBV5-5|-
CASSLAQDNEQFF
TGTGCCAGCAGCTTGGCACAGGACAATGAGCAGTTCTTC
>-|TRBJ1-1|TRBV12-5|-
CASGTHGEGTEAFF
TGTGCTAGTGGAACACACGGGGAAGGCACTGAAGCTTTCTTT
>-|TRBJ2-5|TRBV7-2|TRBD2
CASSTSGGVETQYF
TGTGCCAGCAGCACTAGCGGGGGGGTGGAGACCCAGTACTTC
>-|TRBJ1-1|TRBV4-1|-
CASSQEGGNTEAFF
TGCGCCAGCAGCCAAGAAGGGGGGAACACTGAAGCTTTCTTT
>-|TRBJ1-1|TRBV15|-
CATSRDPADSRRTEAFF
TGTGCCACCAGCAGAGATCCCGCGGACAGCAGAAGGACTGAAGCTTTCTTT
>-|TRBJ2-5|TRBV11-2|-
CASSLGRAVGETQYF
TGTGCCAGCAGCTTAGGTCGGGCAGTCGGGGAGACCCAGTACTTC
>-|TRBJ2-5|TRBV28|-
CASSLVAPNQETQYF
TGTGCCAGCAGTTTGGTAGCGCCGAACCAAGAGACCCAGTACTTC
>-|TRBJ2-1|TRBV5-6|TRBD2
CASSLMTSGYNEQFF
TGTGCCAGCAGCTTGATGACTAGCGGGTACAATGAGCAGTTCTTC